These T cell receptor beta chains were read from a single sample in a study of T-cell memory formation after mild COVID-19. Each CDR3 protein gets one entry after TCRdb re-called the 5' RACE reads with MiXCR. The table includes 150,000 to 200,000 distinct CDR3 sequences, about 14% detected once. The sample was PBMCs or a T cell subset sorted from them (not recorded which). The source of these receptors is an adult woman who had mild COVID-19 (a few samples of this study predate the infection). Cell type and time point are not known. Each CDR3 is given with its conserved first and last residue. Each record gives: CDR3 DNA, CDR3 protein, V gene, D gene, clone size, J gene. D genes are given only for firm matches. Where a row states a size, it is once, few, many or the class of an expanded clone; other rows omit it.

TGTGCCAGCAGTGGAATAGCGGGGGGTTGGTTACGCGAGCAGTACTTC CASSGIAGGWLREQYF TRBV6-5 TRBD2 . TRBJ2-7
TGTGCCATCAGCGCCGGGACTAGCGGGATATACCAAGAGACCCAGTACTTC CAISAGTSGIYQETQYF TRBV10-3 TRBD2 few TRBJ2-5
TGCGCCAGCAGCCAAGAGACTAGCTGGCCCCGGGAGACCCAGTACTTC CASSQETSWPRETQYF TRBV4-3 TRBD2 . TRBJ2-5
TGCAGCGTTGACAGTGGATATAACTATGGCTACACCTTC CSVDSGYNYGYTF TRBV29-1 . . TRBJ1-2
TGTGCCAGCAGTTTCCTCGGCGTTGGCAGGGGCACCGGGGAGCTGTTTTTT CASSFLGVGRGTGELFF TRBV12-3/TRBV12-4 . many TRBJ2-2
TGTGCCAGCAGTTACTCGGGCAGGGTGGCCTATGGCTACACCTTC CASSYSGRVAYGYTF TRBV6-5 . once TRBJ1-2
TGTGCCAGCAGCCAAGTCGGGCTGGCGTCGGGCGGGGAGCTGTTTTTT CASSQVGLASGGELFF TRBV3-1 . few TRBJ2-2
TGTGCCAGCAGCTTATCCCCGGCCAACAGAGATACGCAGTATTTT CASSLSPANRDTQYF TRBV3-1 . few TRBJ2-3
TGTGCCAGCAGCCGTGTGGTAAGCAATCAGCCCCAGCATTTT CASSRVVSNQPQHF TRBV7-2 . . TRBJ1-5
TGTGCCAGCAGCTTCCGACCTAGCGGGGGTGGGACAGATACGCAGTATTTT CASSFRPSGGGTDTQYF TRBV7-2 TRBD2 . TRBJ2-3
TGTGCCAGCACCTCTAGCGGGAGGGCGTATTTT CASTSSGRAYF TRBV5-4 TRBD2 many TRBJ2-3
TGTGCCAGCAGGGTTGACAGCCACACTGAAGCTTTCTTT CASRVDSHTEAFF TRBV12-3/TRBV12-4 . . TRBJ1-1
TGCAGTGAGTTAGTTTCCGGGACGAGGACCCAGTACTTC CSELVSGTRTQYF TRBV20-1 . . TRBJ2-5
TGTGCCAGCAGCCCAACAGGAAAAGGGGACGAGCAGTACTTC CASSPTGKGDEQYF TRBV12-3/TRBV12-4 . many TRBJ2-7
TGTGCCAGCAGCTGGCTAGCGGGGTTCCCCTACGAGCAGTACTTC CASSWLAGFPYEQYF TRBV5-6 TRBD2 . TRBJ2-7
TGCGCCAGCAGCCAAGTGGGAGGCCGCACAGATACGCAGTATTTT CASSQVGGRTDTQYF TRBV4-1 . few TRBJ2-3
TGTGCCAGCAGATTATCGGGACACCCAAACACTGAAGCTTTCTTT CASRLSGHPNTEAFF TRBV6-2/TRBV6-3 . few TRBJ1-1
TGTGCCAGCAGCTTGATGTCTAGCGGGAGTTATGAGCAGTTCTTC CASSLMSSGSYEQFF TRBV14 TRBD2 . TRBJ2-1
TGCAGTGCTAGAGAGGCAGCGGACCTCTACGAGCAGTACTTC CSAREAADLYEQYF TRBV20-1 . few TRBJ2-7
TGTGCCATCCCCACACAGGGTGGGGAGCAGTACTTC CAIPTQGGEQYF TRBV7-9 . . TRBJ2-7
TGTGCCAGCAGCTTAGACCACCCACCCAAGGGTTATCAGCCCCAGCATTTT CASSLDHPPKGYQPQHF TRBV7-2 . many TRBJ1-5
TGTGCCAGCAGCTTATTGCGTGGACTAGCGGGAGGCCCCCCCGATACGCAGTATTTT CASSLLRGLAGGPPDTQYF TRBV7-2 TRBD2 . TRBJ2-3
TGCAGTGCTAGAGTAGCGGGAGTAAAGAACGAGCAGTACTTC CSARVAGVKNEQYF TRBV20-1 TRBD2 . TRBJ2-7
TGTGCCAGCAGTCCTACGGGACAGGGGGCTGGGGAGCAGTTCTTC CASSPTGQGAGEQFF TRBV12-3/TRBV12-4 TRBD1 few TRBJ2-1
TGCGCCAGCAGCTTGGTACAGGGTGGCACCGGGGAGCTGTTTTTT CASSLVQGGTGELFF TRBV5-1 . . TRBJ2-2
TGTGCCAGCAGAGACTTGAACACTGAAGCTTTCTTT CASRDLNTEAFF TRBV3-1 . few TRBJ1-1
TGTGCCAGCAGTCCCCCACAGGGGAGCTCCTATAATTCACCCCTCCACTTT CASSPPQGSSYNSPLHF TRBV6-6 TRBD1 many TRBJ1-6
TGTGCCAGCAAGGCTGGGACCGGGGAGCTGTTTTTT CASKAGTGELFF TRBV27 . few TRBJ2-2
TGTGCCAGCAGGTTCCAGGGACAGGGACGTGAAAAACTGTTTTTT CASRFQGQGREKLFF TRBV14 TRBD1 . TRBJ1-4
TGCGCCACCGGCGGGACTAGCGGCTACAATGAGCAGTTCTTC CATGGTSGYNEQFF TRBV5-1 TRBD2 . TRBJ2-1
TGTGCCAGCAGCGTAGGCACGTCCCAAACCTTC CASSVGTSQTF TRBV9 . few TRBJ1-2
TGTGCCAGCAGCCTTCGGTCGGCGGCCGGGGAGCTGTTTTTT CASSLRSAAGELFF TRBV5-6 . few TRBJ2-2
TGTGCCAGTAGTATCAAGAGCGGGAGCGGCAATGAGCAGTTCTTC CASSIKSGSGNEQFF TRBV19 TRBD2 few TRBJ2-1
TGTGCCAGCAGTTACGGGGGAGCGTTCCAAGATACGCAGTATTTT CASSYGGAFQDTQYF TRBV6-2/TRBV6-3 . few TRBJ2-3
TGTGCCAGCAGCCGAACTGGGGTGAACACTGAAGCTTTCTTT CASSRTGVNTEAFF TRBV5-5 . . TRBJ1-1